This TCR beta chain was retrieved from a study of shared clonotypes between healthy human individuals. The protocol was immunoSEQ multiplex PCR, while the TCRdb copy is restricted to in-frame clones and leaves out a portion. Of millions of clones listed, approximately 95% are singletons. Findings and limits, study-wide: Some naive CD4 clonotypes, about 5.5%, turned up in common across a handful of donors.

As for this clone: Its antigen is undetermined.

The CDR3 is made up of 15 amino acids. V shed 3 bases and J shed 3 bases, with 15 bases lying between them. The V gene's germline CDR1 is MDHEN and CDR2 SYDVKM. The chain has TRBV28 and TRBJ2-7; no firm D call. The sequence came from a man aged 18 to 29 in good health. Source material: naive CD4+ T cells sorted from blood. Subset meaning: CD45RA+ positively selected. The CDR3 DNA is TGTGCCAGCAGTTTGAGCGCTGGAGTAGGCTACGAGCAGTACTTC. Its translation: CASSLSAGVGYEQYF.